Each of the 12 T cell receptor beta chains below was sequenced from the same sample in a study of post-analysis software for immune sequencing data. Researchers reported that TCR beta cDNA libraries carried unique molecular identifiers. Using its own MiXCR run on the PCR reads, TCRdb lists one record per CDR3 protein. Among roughly 620,000 distinct CDR3 sequences listed, 40% to 50% were seen once. No antigen has been assigned to these receptors. General observations from the study: In patients, TRBV5-6, TRBV5-1 and TRBV20-1 belonged to four or five TRBV segments found more frequently than in controls.

The sequencing sample was made of blood. These receptors were collected from a girl aged 5-17 years with multiple sclerosis.

The table lists this clonotype with a few counts. The J gene is TRBJ2-1, the V gene TRBV10-3; possibly TRBD1 for D (5 bases). The CDR3 length is 12 residues. V dropped 1 base and J dropped 8 bases, with 6 bases sitting between them. Germline V gene sequence: CDR1 ENHRY, CDR2 SYGVKD. The chain's CDR3 is CAISEWGDEQFF. The DNA of the CDR3 is TGTGCCATCAGTGAGTGGGGCGATGAGCAGTTCTTC.

V is TRBV4-1 and J is TRBJ2-3; TRBD2 agrees at 14 bases. The germline gives CDR1 MGHRA, CDR2 YSYEKL. Trimming took 2 bases from V and 11 from J; bases not matched to a gene: 12. The CDR3 has 17 amino acids. The CDR3 here is CASSQSARLAGGPEQYF. The CDR3 DNA sequence: TGCGCCAGCAGCCAAAGCGCGAGACTAGCGGGAGGGCCGGAGCAGTATTTT.

The rearrangement joins TRBV12-3 or TRBV12-4 to TRBJ2-1, with D maybe TRBD1 (5 bases). The CDR3 extends over 12 amino acids. V was trimmed by 3 bases and J by 10 bases, leaving 10 bases between them. Written as DNA, the CDR3 is TGTGCCAGCAGTTTCCGGCGACAGGAGCAGTTCTTC. Translated: CASSFRRQEQFF.

The CDR3 is CASSEGGLPGETQYF. CDR3 sequence (DNA): TGTGCCAGCAGTGAAGGGGGCCTCCCCGGTGAGACCCAGTACTTC. This chain joins TRBV6-1 and TRBJ2-7; D possibly corresponds to TRBD1 (5 bases). Judging by the DNA end, TRBJ2-5 fits better; the J call may be wrong. The CDR3 contains 15 residues. The V gene's germline CDR1 is MNHNS and CDR2 SASEGT.

The chain combines TRBV12-3 or TRBV12-4 with TRBJ2-3; TRBD2 matches 9 bases. The V segment lost 5 bases and the J segment 5 bases; nucleotides outside the gene matches: 5. This CDR3 spans 14 amino acids. The CDR3, as DNA: TGTGCCAGCAGTGCGGGAGGGCCTGGAGATACGCAGTATTTT. Its translation: CASSAGGPGDTQYF.

This clonotype has only a few counts. The rearrangement joins TRBV20-1 to TRBJ2-2; D perhaps matches TRBD2 (6 bases). Germline assignment: CDR1 DFQATT and CDR2 SNEGSKA (reference sequence). CDR3 size: 14 residues. Trimming cost V 3 bases and J 4 bases, with 12 bases left between them. CDR3 nucleotides: TGCAGTGCTAGTCGACGGGGGAGCACCGGGGAGCTGTTTTTT. Translating gives CSASRRGSTGELFF.

This chain connects TRBV24-1 to TRBJ2-5; TRBD1 matches at 12 bases. The J call may not be correct, given that the DNA end is closer to TRBJ2-7. The CDR3 has 16 amino acids. From germline, CDR1 is KGHDR and CDR2 SFDVKD. CDR3 DNA: TGTGCCACCAGTGACAGGGACAGGGGGCGCTTGGACGAGCAGTACTTC. Its protein product is CATSDRDRGRLDEQYF.

J is TRBJ1-4 and V is TRBV4-2, with D perhaps matching TRBD1 (5 bases). The CDR3 length is 14 residues. Germline V gene sequence: CDR1 LGHNA, CDR2 YNFKEQ. Trimming left V 4 bases short and J 7 bases short, with 13 bases between. The CDR3 is CASSRRGSPEKLFF. CDR3 DNA: TGTGCCAGCAGCCGGCGGGGGAGCCCTGAAAAACTGTTTTTT.

The chain uses TRBV20-1 and TRBJ1-2, with D unresolved. Per the germline V gene, CDR1 is DFQATT and CDR2 is SNEGSKA (reference sequence). The CDR3 totals 15 residues. Deletions cut 0 bases from V and 8 bases from J, with 19 bases between. CDR3 in DNA: TGCAGTGCTAGAGATCTCTCCGCCCCTCGGTGGGGCTACACCTTC. Amino acid sequence: CSARDLSAPRWGYTF.

This clonotype was detected only a few times. The chain uses TRBV11-2 and TRBJ2-7; possibly TRBD1 for D (6 bases). The germline CDR1 and CDR2 sequences are SGHAT and FQNNGV. This CDR3 spans 15 amino acids. Deletions cut 5 bases from V and 7 bases from J, with 21 bases between. The CDR3 loop reads CASSITRGPRREQYF. In DNA form, the CDR3 reads TGTGCCAGCAGCATAACCAGGGGCCCGAGGCGGGAGCAGTACTTC.

This clonotype occurred once. The chain employs TRBV20-1 and TRBJ2-5; 9 nucleotides agree with TRBD2. CDR1 is DFQATT and CDR2 is SNEGSKA in the germline V gene (reference sequence). V lost 8 bases and J lost 9; bases outside the gene matches: 19. CDR3 length: 15 amino acids. The CDR3 sequence is CSHLALLAGNEAQYF. CDR3 DNA sequence: TGCAGTCACCTAGCCCTACTAGCGGGCAACGAGGCCCAGTACTTC.

J is TRBJ2-4 and V is TRBV18; D is unclear. The germline V gene has CDR1 KGHSH and CDR2 LQKENI. Deletions cut 5 bases from V and 6 bases from J, with 11 bases between. This CDR3 has 13 residues. CDR3 region: CASSIGEPNIQYF. CDR3 in DNA: TGTGCCAGCTCAATTGGAGAGCCAAACATTCAGTACTTC.